A selection of T cell receptor beta chains follows, all from one sample in a study of blood T cell repertoires in COVID-19. Some clones are missing from TCRdb's copy, which holds only in-frame ones; the method was immunoSEQ multiplex PCR. Of 86,000 or so clones listed, roughly 86% are singletons. Sequenced material: peripheral blood. The receptors derive from a woman of 80 years or more with acute or convalescent COVID-19. The CDR3 runs from the conserved cysteine through the conserved F or W. A D gene is named only where the DNA matches it firmly. Not all rows give a size; the values are once, few, many and, for expanded clones, a class.

cdr3_nt,cdr3_aa,d_call,j_call,clone_size,v_call
TGTGCCAGCAGTGCGGGGTTGACAGGGCCTCTTGGGAATCAGCCCCAGCATTTT,CASSAGLTGPLGNQPQHF,TRBD1,TRBJ1-5,.,TRBV6-4
TGTGCCAGCAAACGGGGGGGGGCAGTGAACACTGAAGCTTTCTTT,CASKRGGAVNTEAFF,.,TRBJ1-1,.,TRBV5-4
TGCGCCAGCAGCTCCATGGGAGTCCAAGAGACCCAGTACTTC,CASSSMGVQETQYF,.,TRBJ2-5,.,TRBV5-1
TGTGCCAGCAGTTTTCTATTAGGGACAGCCTACAATGAGCAGTTCTTC,CASSFLLGTAYNEQFF,TRBD1,TRBJ2-1,.,TRBV27
TGTGCCAGCAGAATACCGGGACAGGGGTCCTCCTACGAGCAGTACTTC,CASRIPGQGSSYEQYF,TRBD1,TRBJ2-7,.,TRBV27
TGCGCCAGCAGCTACGAGGCGACTAATGAAAAACTGTTTTTT,CASSYEATNEKLFF,.,TRBJ1-4,.,TRBV5-1
TGTGCCAGACGGGACAGCGCAAATTCACCCCTCCACTTT,CARRDSANSPLHF,TRBD1,TRBJ1-6,few,TRBV2
TGTGCCAGCTCATCCGGGACAGGGGGGGATGAGCAGTTCTTC,CASSSGTGGDEQFF,TRBD1,TRBJ2-1,.,TRBV18
TGCGCCAGCAGCTTAGCCCCCCGGAACACCGGGGAGCTGTTTTTT,CASSLAPRNTGELFF,.,TRBJ2-2,few,TRBV5-1
TGTGCCAGCAGCTTAGAGGCAGGGGGTGGGAACGAGCAGTACTTC,CASSLEAGGGNEQYF,TRBD1,TRBJ2-7,once,TRBV7-6
TGCGCCAGCAGCTCCACGGCGGGGGGCCCCTACGAGCAGTACTTC,CASSSTAGGPYEQYF,TRBD2,TRBJ2-7,.,TRBV5-1